These T cell receptor beta chains were read from a single sample in a study of human T cells and chemical hapten exposure. MiXCR was run by TCRdb on the RACE reads, yielding one entry per CDR3 protein. This sample has approximately 260,000 distinct CDR3 sequences, with almost 8% found just once. The material was whole blood, obtained in connection with sensitization to the hapten diphenylcyclopropenone (DPC). The receptors were gathered from a man between 18 and 29 years old with alopecia areata. Some clones in this sample may be carry-over from other donors' samples. Each CDR3 is given with its conserved first and last residue. The D gene is left open where the match is weak. Clone sizes are given selectively: once, few, many, or a class where the clone is expanded.

cdr3_nt | cdr3_aa | cdr3_length | clone_size | d_call | j_call | v_call
TGTGCCAGCAGTTCGAGGGGGACAGCCACTGAAGCTTTCTTT | CASSSRGTATEAFF | 14 | few | TRBD1 | TRBJ1-1 | TRBV7-9
TGTGCCAGCAGCACGGACAGGGGGCGGTTTGAAGCTTTCTTT | CASSTDRGRFEAFF | 14 | - | TRBD1 | TRBJ1-1 | TRBV5-4
TGCAGTGCTAGAGGCATGGGCTACGAGCAGTACTTC | CSARGMGYEQYF | 12 | few | - | TRBJ2-7 | TRBV20-1
TGCGCCAGCAGCCAAGCGGACAGGAGCTCCTACGAGCAGTACTTC | CASSQADRSSYEQYF | 15 | - | TRBD1 | TRBJ2-7 | TRBV4-1
TGCAGCGCGGCTTTCATGAACACTGAAGCTTTCTTT | CSAAFMNTEAFF | 12 | - | - | TRBJ1-1 | TRBV29-1
TGTGCCAGCAGAGAGACAGGAGGCGATACGCAGTATTTT | CASRETGGDTQYF | 13 | once | - | TRBJ2-3 | TRBV12-3/TRBV12-4
TGTGCCAGCAGCTTAGGCGAGGGGAACACTGAAGCTTTCTTT | CASSLGEGNTEAFF | 14 | many | - | TRBJ1-1 | TRBV12-3/TRBV12-4
TGTGCCAGCAGTAGACACTCCTATAATTCACCCCTCCACTTT | CASSRHSYNSPLHF | 14 | few | - | TRBJ1-6 | TRBV6-2/TRBV6-3
TGTGCCAGCAGCTTTGCAGGAAAAACCTACAATGAGCAGTTCTTC | CASSFAGKTYNEQFF | 15 | many | - | TRBJ2-1 | TRBV5-6
TGTGCCATCAGTAGGACAGGGGAAAACACAGATACGCAGTATTTT | CAISRTGENTDTQYF | 15 | - | TRBD1 | TRBJ2-3 | TRBV10-3
TGTGCCAGCAGCGTAACATTTGCGGGGGGGTACAATGAGCAGTTCTTC | CASSVTFAGGYNEQFF | 16 | - | TRBD2 | TRBJ2-1 | TRBV9
TGCAGTGCTAGAGGACCTCTCCGGGACAGTAATCAGCCCCAGCATTTT | CSARGPLRDSNQPQHF | 16 | few | TRBD1 | TRBJ1-5 | TRBV20-1
TGTGCCAGCAGATTAGGAAATAGCAATCAGCCCCAGCATTTT | CASRLGNSNQPQHF | 14 | few | - | TRBJ1-5 | TRBV12-3/TRBV12-4
TGTGCCAGCAGTTCCCTTACCGGTGAAAAACTGTTTTTT | CASSSLTGEKLFF | 13 | many | - | TRBJ1-4 | TRBV27
TGCGCCAGCAGTCTTATGGGAGAGGGACAGGGGGCCTACGAGCAGTACTTC | CASSLMGEGQGAYEQYF | 17 | few | TRBD1 | TRBJ2-7 | TRBV4-3
TGCAGTGCAACCGACTCCCAAGTGACGAGCACAGATACGCAGTATTTT | CSATDSQVTSTDTQYF | 16 | few | - | TRBJ2-3 | TRBV20-1
TGTGCCAGCAGCAGGGCTTTGAGAGAGACCCAGTACTTC | CASSRALRETQYF | 13 | - | - | TRBJ2-5 | TRBV12-3/TRBV12-4
TGCAGTGCCGCACTACGTTTAGCGGGGGAGCCTGAGACCCAGTACTTC | CSAALRLAGEPETQYF | 16 | few | TRBD2 | TRBJ2-5 | TRBV20-1
TGTGCCAGCAGCTTAGCGCGTCTCTCTAAAGCTTTCTTT | CASSLARLSKAFF | 13 | many | - | TRBJ1-1 | TRBV7-9
TGTGCCACCCGAGGGACAGGGGGTCTTCAGCCCCAGCATTTT | CATRGTGGLQPQHF | 14 | - | TRBD1 | TRBJ1-5 | TRBV6-2/TRBV6-3
TGCGCCAGCAGCCAAGAGTCCGGGGCCTATCAGCCCCAGCATTTT | CASSQESGAYQPQHF | 15 | - | - | TRBJ1-5 | TRBV4-1
TGTGCCAGCAGTCCAATCTCAATCCGGACGGATATATGGCAGCCCCAGCATTTT | CASSPISIRTDIWQPQHF | 18 | - | - | TRBJ1-5 | TRBV27
TGTGCCAGCAGGCCTAGGGGGCGCAACACCGGGGAGCTGTTTTTT | CASRPRGRNTGELFF | 15 | - | TRBD1 | TRBJ2-2 | TRBV12-3/TRBV12-4
TGCGCCAGCAGCTCTATGGACGAGCTAGCCAAAAACATTCAGTACTTC | CASSSMDELAKNIQYF | 16 | few | - | TRBJ2-4 | TRBV5-1
TGTGCCAGCAGTTTTGACAGGAGTACCGCAACTAATGAAAAACTGTTTTTT | CASSFDRSTATNEKLFF | 17 | few | - | TRBJ1-4 | TRBV27
TGTGCCAGCACCCAGCCCGGGAATTCACCCCTCCACTTT | CASTQPGNSPLHF | 13 | - | - | TRBJ1-6 | TRBV7-9
TGTGCCAGCTCACCCCCAGAGCGTAACCGATACGAGCAGTACTTC | CASSPPERNRYEQYF | 15 | - | - | TRBJ2-7 | TRBV18
TGTGCCAGCAGTCCGGAGGGGGCTGGGGCCAACGTCCTGACTTTC | CASSPEGAGANVLTF | 15 | - | - | TRBJ2-6 | TRBV6-1
TGTGCCAGCAGTTTTATGGGACAGCCCCAAGAGACCCAGTACTTC | CASSFMGQPQETQYF | 15 | - | TRBD1 | TRBJ2-5 | TRBV28
TGTGCCAGCAGTAGGGATGCGGAGCTGTTTTTT | CASSRDAELFF | 11 | - | - | TRBJ2-2 | TRBV6-6